A selection of T cell receptor beta chains follows, all from one sample in a study of patients and donors after allogeneic stem cell transplantation. TCRdb re-analysed the RT-PCR reads in MiXCR, keeping a single row per CDR3 protein. The sample yields about 72,000 distinct CDR3 sequences, more than 25% seen once. The sample taken for sequencing was blood, either unsorted or a sorted T cell fraction (not recorded which). These receptors were obtained from a human donor who was either an allogeneic HSCT recipient or a stem cell or donor lymphocyte infusion donor (not recorded which). It is not recorded whose cells these are; they may come from a transplant donor. The CDR3 runs from the conserved cysteine through the conserved F or W. D genes are given only for firm matches. Clone size is stated in some rows and not others, as once, few, many or a class when expanded.

V: TRBV5-1; D: .; size: .; J: TRBJ2-7; CDR3: CASSLVDEQYF; DNA: TGCGCCAGCAGCCTGGTAGACGAGCAGTACTTC
V: TRBV7-9; D: .; size: many; J: TRBJ2-7; CDR3: CASSPLRFGAHEQYF; DNA: TGTGCCAGCAGCCCCCTCCGGTTTGGGGCCCACGAGCAGTACTTC
V: TRBV7-2; D: .; size: few; J: TRBJ2-3; CDR3: CASRVVGGNTDTQYF; DNA: TGTGCCAGCAGAGTAGTCGGGGGCAACACAGATACGCAGTATTTT
V: TRBV20-1; D: TRBD1; size: few; J: TRBJ1-2; CDR3: CSARQGNNYGYTF; DNA: TGCAGTGCTCGACAGGGCAATAACTATGGCTACACCTTC
V: TRBV24-1; D: TRBD1; size: few; J: TRBJ1-5; CDR3: CATSDFCCDRGHQPQHF; DNA: TGTGCCACCAGTGATTTTTGCTGTGACAGGGGACACCAGCCCCAGCATTTT
V: TRBV5-1; D: .; size: few; J: TRBJ2-7; CDR3: CASSLESVSYEQYF; DNA: TGCGCCAGCAGCTTGGAAAGCGTCTCCTACGAGCAGTACTTC
V: TRBV27; D: .; size: .; J: TRBJ1-1; CDR3: CASSQRGSNTEAFF; DNA: TGTGCCAGCAGCCAAAGGGGATCCAACACTGAAGCTTTCTTT
V: TRBV7-8; D: TRBD1; size: .; J: TRBJ1-4; CDR3: CASSPRQGARTNEKLFF; DNA: TGTGCCAGCAGCCCACGACAGGGGGCGCGAACTAATGAAAAACTGTTTTTT
V: TRBV6-2/TRBV6-3; D: .; size: .; J: TRBJ1-2; CDR3: CASTSGPSSYGYTF; DNA: TGTGCCAGCACCTCGGGTCCGAGCAGCTATGGCTACACCTTC
V: TRBV20-1; D: .; size: .; J: TRBJ2-1; CDR3: CSARKKRYNEQFF; DNA: TGCAGTGCTAGAAAAAAACGGTACAATGAGCAGTTCTTC
V: TRBV7-9; D: .; size: few; J: TRBJ1-2; CDR3: CASSPLPVSSDYGYTF; DNA: TGTGCCAGCAGCCCCCTCCCGGTCTCAAGCGACTATGGCTACACCTTC
V: TRBV20-1; D: TRBD2; size: .; J: TRBJ2-7; CDR3: CSADPGLAVEQYF; DNA: TGCAGTGCTGACCCCGGACTAGCAGTCGAGCAGTACTTC
V: TRBV12-3/TRBV12-4; D: .; size: few; J: TRBJ1-3; CDR3: CASTLGRPTSGNTIYF; DNA: TGTGCCAGCACCCTGGGGAGGCCGACCTCTGGAAACACCATATATTTT
V: TRBV12-3/TRBV12-4; D: .; size: .; J: TRBJ1-1; CDR3: CASRPSPGLTEAFF; DNA: TGTGCCAGCAGACCATCCCCAGGGCTCACTGAAGCTTTCTTT
V: TRBV4-3; D: TRBD2; size: .; J: TRBJ2-7; CDR3: CASSYQRETYEQYF; DNA: TGCGCCAGCAGCTATCAGCGGGAGACCTACGAGCAGTACTTC
V: TRBV6-1; D: .; size: few; J: TRBJ1-2; CDR3: CASTPGLGDGYTF; DNA: TGTGCCAGCACCCCGGGGCTGGGCGATGGCTACACCTTC
V: TRBV12-3/TRBV12-4; D: TRBD1; size: few; J: TRBJ1-5; CDR3: CASSLWAGGRGSNQPQHF; DNA: TGTGCCAGCAGTTTATGGGCAGGGGGCAGAGGAAGCAATCAGCCCCAGCATTTT
V: TRBV3-1; D: .; size: few; J: TRBJ1-1; CDR3: CASSQGTATEAFF; DNA: TGTGCCAGCAGCCAAGGGACCGCGACTGAAGCTTTCTTT
V: TRBV21-1; D: .; size: few; J: TRBJ1-1; CDR3: CASSPRHPNTEAFF; DNA: TGTGCCAGCAGCCCCCGACACCCCAACACTGAAGCTTTCTTT
V: TRBV5-1; D: TRBD1; size: few; J: TRBJ1-1; CDR3: CASSLGQGETGAFF; DNA: TGCGCCAGCAGCTTGGGACAGGGGGAAACTGGAGCTTTCTTT
V: TRBV5-1; D: TRBD1; size: .; J: TRBJ1-2; CDR3: CASSSHPSDRLGYGYTF; DNA: TGCGCCAGCAGCTCCCATCCATCGGACAGGCTTGGCTATGGCTACACCTTC
V: TRBV5-1; D: .; size: few; J: TRBJ1-2; CDR3: CASSLRAPTAYGYTF; DNA: TGCGCCAGCAGCTTGCGGGCACCCACCGCCTATGGCTACACCTTC